This entry is about one T cell receptor (beta chain). The antigen remains undetermined. TCRdb reanalyzed the 5' RACE reads, giving one entry per CDR3 protein sequence and no DNA. This repertoire includes some 330,000 distinct CDR3 sequences. This record comes from a study of monozygotic twins with inflammatory bowel disease. The CDR3 is made up of 14 amino acids. Looked up from germline, CDR1 is LNHDA and CDR2 is SQIVND (reference sequence). Study findings and constraints: No distinction between different T cell subtypes was possible.

This TCR was recovered from a human donor with ulcerative colitis or Crohn's disease, or a healthy co-twin of an affected twin (not recorded which). This chain connects TRBV19 to TRBJ2-1. Sequencing was performed on blood. The CDR3 region is CASTPGLSYNEQFF.